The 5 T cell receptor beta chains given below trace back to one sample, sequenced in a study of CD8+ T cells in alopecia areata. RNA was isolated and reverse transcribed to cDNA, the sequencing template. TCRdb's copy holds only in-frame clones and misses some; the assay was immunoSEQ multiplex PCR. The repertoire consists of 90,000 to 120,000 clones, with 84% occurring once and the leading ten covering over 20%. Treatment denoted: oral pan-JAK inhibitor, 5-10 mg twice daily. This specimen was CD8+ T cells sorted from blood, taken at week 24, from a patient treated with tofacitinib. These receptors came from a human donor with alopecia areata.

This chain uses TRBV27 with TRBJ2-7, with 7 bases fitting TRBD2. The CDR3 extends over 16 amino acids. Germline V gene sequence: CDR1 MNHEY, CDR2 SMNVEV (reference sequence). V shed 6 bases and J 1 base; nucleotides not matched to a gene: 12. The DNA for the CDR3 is TGTGCCAGCAGCCACGGGCGGGGGTTGACTTCCTACGAGCAGTACTTC. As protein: CASSHGRGLTSYEQYF.

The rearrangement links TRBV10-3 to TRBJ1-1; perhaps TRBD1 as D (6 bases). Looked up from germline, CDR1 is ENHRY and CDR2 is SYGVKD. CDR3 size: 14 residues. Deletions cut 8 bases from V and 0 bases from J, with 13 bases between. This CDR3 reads CAICAGAMNTEAFF. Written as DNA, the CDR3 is TGTGCCATCTGCGCAGGGGCGATGAACACTGAAGCTTTCTTT.

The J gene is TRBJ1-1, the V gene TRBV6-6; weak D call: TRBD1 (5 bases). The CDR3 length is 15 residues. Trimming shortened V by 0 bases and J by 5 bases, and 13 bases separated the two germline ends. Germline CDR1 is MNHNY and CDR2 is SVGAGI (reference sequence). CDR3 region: CASSYSKGTETEAFF. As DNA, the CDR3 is TGTGCCAGCAGTTACTCGAAGGGGACGGAGACTGAAGCTTTCTTT.

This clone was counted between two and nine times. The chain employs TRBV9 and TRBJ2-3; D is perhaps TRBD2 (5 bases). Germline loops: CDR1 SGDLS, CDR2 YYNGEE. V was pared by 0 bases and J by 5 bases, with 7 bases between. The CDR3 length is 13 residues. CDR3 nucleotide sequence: TGTGCCAGCAGCGTAGGTGGAGGAGATACGCAGTATTTT. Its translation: CASSVGGGDTQYF.

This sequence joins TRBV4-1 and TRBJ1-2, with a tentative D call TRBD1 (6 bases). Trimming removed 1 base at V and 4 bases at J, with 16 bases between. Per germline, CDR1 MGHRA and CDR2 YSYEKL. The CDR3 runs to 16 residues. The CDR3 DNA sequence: TGCGCCAGCAGCCAAGTCCTTGGGGGGGCGGGCTATGGCTACACCTTC. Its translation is CASSQVLGGAGYGYTF.